Below, 19 T cell receptor beta chains from the same sample are listed, as sequenced in a study. MiXCR, applied by TCRdb to the 5' RACE reads, yields one record per CDR3 protein. This table holds about 54,000 distinct CDR3 sequences, about 15% found once. The sample taken for sequencing was naive CD4+ T cells sorted from blood. Specified subset: naive CD4+ T cells, CD4+CD45RA+CD25-. The source of these receptors is a female donor with breast cancer.

This clonotype appeared many times. This rearrangement joins TRBV6-2 or TRBV6-3 to TRBJ2-5, with D maybe TRBD1 (6 bases). Germline CDR1 MNHEY, CDR2 SVGEGT. V was shortened by 6 bases and J by 0 bases, with 8 bases between the two germline ends. The length of the CDR3 is 13 residues. Here the CDR3 reads CASSDRYQETQYF. In DNA form, the CDR3 reads TGTGCCAGCAGCGACAGGTACCAAGAGACCCAGTACTTC.

This chain links TRBV7-9 with TRBJ2-6, with TRBD2 as a possible D gene (6 bases). V lost 4 bases, J lost 0 bases, and 28 bases lay in between. The V gene's germline CDR1 is SEHNR and CDR2 FQNEAQ (reference sequence). This CDR3 has 22 residues. CDR3 DNA: TGTGCCAGCAGCTCACGAACCCTCCGGGACTCCGCGGTGCGCTCTGGGGCCAACGTCCTGACTTTC. Its translation is CASSSRTLRDSAVRSGANVLTF.

A word on this clonotype: A much larger clone is a single base away; this may be a read error. The V and J genes are TRBV20-1 and TRBJ2-1, with 11 bases aligning to TRBD2. Looked up from germline, CDR1 is DFQATT and CDR2 is SNEGSKA (reference sequence). The CDR3 has 16 residues. CDR3 sequence (DNA): TGCAGTGCTGACTCCCCGAGGCTAGCGGGAGGCAATGAGCAGTGCTTC. Protein sequence: CSADSPRLAGGNEQCF.

This clonotype appeared many times. This chain joins TRBV29-1 and TRBJ2-1; D might be TRBD2 (6 bases). The CDR3 totals 13 residues. Germline V gene sequence: CDR1 SQVTM, CDR2 ANQGSEA. With 3 bases removed from V and 9 bases from J, the gap between germline ends came to 15 bases. In DNA form, the CDR3 reads TGCAGCGTTGACCGGGGGAGAGCCGGTGAGCAGTTCTTC. This translates into CSVDRGRAGEQFF.

This clonotype occurred many times. V is TRBV6-2 or TRBV6-3 and J is TRBJ2-1; 8 bases line up with TRBD2. With 2 bases clipped from V and 5 bases from J, the junction kept 5 bases outside the gene matches. CDR3 length: 15 amino acids. Germline V gives CDR1 MNHEY, CDR2 SVGEGT. The CDR3 DNA reads as TGTGCCAGCAGTTACCGACTAGCGTTCCACAATGAGCAGTTCTTC. Amino acids: CASSYRLAFHNEQFF.

This clonotype was counted at least ten times. V is TRBV5-1 and J is TRBJ2-1, with D perhaps TRBD1 (7 bases). The CDR3 covers 15 residues. Deletions cut 0 bases from V and 9 bases from J, with 16 bases between. CDR1 and CDR2 from the germline V gene are SGHRS and YFSETQ. CDR3 nucleotide sequence: TGCGCCAGCAGCTTGGCCGAGGAGGGGGCGGGTGAGCAGTTCTTC. This encodes CASSLAEEGAGEQFF.

This clonotype was seen many times. The CDR3 nucleotides are TGTGCCAGCAGCGGGGGGGGCTATGGCTACACCTTC. Protein sequence: CASSGGGYGYTF. The chain uses TRBV7-9 and TRBJ1-2, with a tentative D call TRBD1 (5 bases). Germline CDR1 SEHNR, CDR2 FQNEAQ (reference sequence). V shed 5 bases and J shed 4 bases, with 8 bases lying between them. The CDR3 covers 12 residues. Combining the CDR3 with reference TRBV7-9 and TRBJ1-2 gives the whole variable domain DTGVSQNPRHKITKRGQNVTFRCDPISEHNRLYWYRQTLGQGPEFLTYFQNEAQLEKSRLLSDRFSAERPKGSFSTLEIQRTEQGDSAMYLCASSGGGYGYTFGSGTRLTVV.

The chain combines TRBV2 with TRBJ2-1; a possible D gene is TRBD1 (5 bases). Trimming stripped 7 bases from V and 4 bases from J, with 11 bases between. CDR3 size: 13 residues. Germline CDR1 reads SNHLY; CDR2 reads FYNNEI. The CDR3 region is CASTQQGYNEQFF. CDR3 DNA sequence: TGTGCCAGCACCCAGCAGGGATACAATGAGCAGTTCTTC.

The V call is TRBV6-6, the J call TRBJ1-2, with D perhaps matching TRBD1 (6 bases). This CDR3 has 13 amino acids. Germline lookup yields CDR1 MNHNY and CDR2 SVGAGI (reference sequence). Trimming pared 6 bases from V and 2 bases from J, leaving 10 bases between. CDR3 DNA: TGTGCCAGCAGACAGGGTACGAACTATGGCTACACCTTC. It is translated as CASRQGTNYGYTF.

This clonotype was detected many times. The chain employs TRBV29-1 and TRBJ1-1; D remains ambiguous. The CDR3 extends over 13 amino acids. Between the trimmed V and J ends, which lost 6 bases and 0 bases, there was a span of 11 bases. Germline V lookup: CDR1 SQVTM, CDR2 ANQGSEA. CDR3 DNA: TGCAGCGTCCGGGCCTTCATGAACACTGAAGCTTTCTTT. As protein: CSVRAFMNTEAFF.

Concerning this clonotype itself: This may stem from a read error, because a much larger clone lies one nucleotide away. The rearrangement links TRBV7-2 to TRBJ2-2; D is possibly TRBD2 (6 bases). The CDR3 is made up of 14 amino acids. The germline gives CDR1 SGHTA, CDR2 FQGNSA. The CDR3 sequence is CGSSRSPGAGELFF. CDR3 nucleotide sequence: TGTGGCAGCAGCCGATCCCCGGGGGCCGGGGAGCTGTTTTTT.

This clonotype was counted a few times. The chain recombines TRBV12-3 or TRBV12-4 with TRBJ1-5; TRBD1 might be the D (6 bases). The CDR3 consists of 13 residues. Deletions cut 3 bases from V and 7 bases from J, with 10 bases between. Here the CDR3 reads CASSFNRDQPQHF. CDR3 DNA sequence: TGTGCCAGCAGTTTCAACAGGGACCAGCCCCAGCATTTT.

This clonotype appeared a few times. The gene calls are TRBV7-6 and TRBJ1-6; D remains unclear. Germline lookup yields CDR1 SGHVS and CDR2 FNYEAQ. Trimming shortened V by 1 base and J by 7 bases, and 5 bases separated the two germline ends. This CDR3 spans 13 amino acids. CDR3 amino acids: CASSLERNSPLHF. The CDR3 DNA follows: TGTGCCAGCAGCTTAGAAAGGAATTCACCCCTCCACTTT.

This clonotype was seen repeatedly, ten times or more. The rearrangement joins TRBV3-1 to TRBJ1-1, with 7 bases matching TRBD1. The CDR3 sequence is 14 residues long. CDR1 and CDR2 from the germline V gene are LGHDT and YNNKEL (reference sequence). V shed 5 bases and J 1 base; nucleotides not matched to a gene: 4. CDR3 DNA: TGTGCCAGCAGCGGGGACAGCCAGAACACTGAAGCTTTCTTT. Protein: CASSGDSQNTEAFF.

This clonotype was observed a few times. In DNA form, the CDR3 reads TGTGCCAGTACGAATAACGCTGCGTACGAGCAGTACTTC. Translating gives CASTNNAAYEQYF. The V call is TRBV18, the J call TRBJ2-7; D unresolved. Per the germline V gene, CDR1 is KGHSH and CDR2 is LQKENI. This CDR3 comprises 13 residues. Deletions cut 9 bases from V and 4 bases from J, with 16 bases between.

Remarks on this clonotype: A much more abundant neighbour one base away suggests this may be a read error. The chain links TRBV5-1 to TRBJ2-7; D gene ambiguous. The length of the CDR3 is 14 residues. CDR1 SGHRS and CDR2 YFSETQ come from the germline V gene. The V and J ends lost 1 base and 5 bases respectively, with 13 bases between them. CDR3 sequence: CASSLFGDGHEQYF. In DNA form, the CDR3 reads TGCGCCAGCAGCTTGTTCGGAGATGGCCACGAGCAGTACTTC.

The table lists this clonotype with many counts. This chain links TRBV5-1 with TRBJ1-5; D perhaps matches TRBD1 (5 bases). The CDR3 has 14 amino acids. The V gene lost 1 base and the J gene lost 4 bases, with 9 bases spanning the gap. The V gene's germline CDR1 is SGHRS and CDR2 YFSETQ. This chain's CDR3 is CASSLIPGNQPQHF. The CDR3 DNA reads TGCGCCAGCAGCTTGATACCAGGGAATCAGCCCCAGCATTTT.

This clonotype was observed a handful of times. This chain uses TRBV27 with TRBJ2-1; no reliable D call. V dropped 3 bases and J dropped 6 bases, with 15 bases sitting between them. Germline V gives CDR1 MNHEY, CDR2 SMNVEV (reference sequence). The CDR3 sequence is 15 residues long. CDR3: CASSFPTSLGNEQFF. CDR3 sequence (DNA): TGTGCCAGCAGTTTCCCCACCAGCCTAGGCAATGAGCAGTTCTTC.

Many counts were recorded for this clonotype. This chain links TRBV20-1 with TRBJ1-2; D may be TRBD1 (6 bases). V shed 4 bases and J shed 1 base, with 16 bases lying between them. This CDR3 spans 15 amino acids. CDR1 and CDR2 (germline): DFQATT, SNEGSKA (reference sequence). The CDR3 is CSATPPGHNNYGYTF. The CDR3 bases are TGCAGTGCTACCCCTCCGGGACACAATAACTATGGCTACACCTTC.